This T cell receptor (beta chain) came from a study of blood T cell repertoires in COVID-19. About the study: T cells, B-cell-depleted T cells, or PBMCs supplied cDNA or gDNA.

Within the 2 weeks before study entry, each person in the exposed group met a COVID-19 case. CDR1 and CDR2 (germline): SQVTM, ANQGSEA. The CDR3 contains 15 residues. Trimming took 5 bases from V and 5 from J; bases not matched to a gene: 12. Clones were sequenced by immunoSEQ multiplex PCR, and TCRdb holds only the in-frame ones, with some missing. The table shows some 190,000 clones, with 80% occurring only once. The receptor was derived from a man between 60 and 75 years old who had been exposed to COVID-19. The rearrangement joins TRBV29-1 to TRBJ1-2, with 9 bases lining up with TRBD1. Material for sequencing was PBMCs or T cells enriched from blood (not recorded which). CDR3 DNA sequence: TGCAGCGTTCGTACCGGGACAGGGACCAGGTATGGCTACACCTTC. It specifies CSVRTGTGTRYGYTF.